Listed below are T cell receptor beta chains from one sample, sequenced in a study of T cell repertoires in cytomegalovirus infection. TCRdb analysed the reads with MiXCR anew, one entry per CDR3 protein. The sample consists of about 530,000 distinct CDR3 sequences, about a quarter of them appearing once. The specimen sequenced was PBMCs. Receptor source: a human donor in good health (CMV status not recorded). Some clones in this sample may be carry-over from other donors' samples. Both conserved end residues are part of each CDR3. The D gene is left open where the match is weak. Size is stated for part of the rows, as once, few or many counts, or as a class when the clone is expanded.

J gene: TRBJ2-4; D gene: NA; V gene: TRBV20-1; clone size: few; CDR3 DNA: TGCAGTGCTAGAGTGACAGGGACTATAGCCAAAAACATTCAGTACTTC; CDR3 protein: CSARVTGTIAKNIQYF
J gene: TRBJ2-1; D gene: NA; V gene: TRBV7-6; clone size: many; CDR3 DNA: TGTGCCAGCAGCGAAAACAATGAGCAGTTCTTC; CDR3 protein: CASSENNEQFF
J gene: TRBJ2-1; D gene: TRBD2; V gene: TRBV6-1; clone size: many; CDR3 DNA: TGTGCCAGCAGTCCAGGACTAGCGCCGTACAATGAGCAGTTCTTC; CDR3 protein: CASSPGLAPYNEQFF
J gene: TRBJ2-3; D gene: NA; V gene: TRBV20-1; clone size: NA; CDR3 DNA: TGCAGTGCTCGATCTCATAGGGATACTAGCACAGATACGCAGTATTTT; CDR3 protein: CSARSHRDTSTDTQYF
J gene: TRBJ1-1; D gene: NA; V gene: TRBV20-1; clone size: few; CDR3 DNA: TGCAGTGCGAGAGACAGTCTTGCCACTGAAGCTTTCTTT; CDR3 protein: CSARDSLATEAFF
J gene: TRBJ2-1; D gene: NA; V gene: TRBV14; clone size: NA; CDR3 DNA: TGTGCCAGCATGCCCTGGGGATACAATGAGCAGTTCTTC; CDR3 protein: CASMPWGYNEQFF
J gene: TRBJ1-1; D gene: NA; V gene: TRBV10-3; clone size: few; CDR3 DNA: TGTGCCATCAGAGACACACGGGCGGCGTACACTGAAGCTTTCTTT; CDR3 protein: CAIRDTRAAYTEAFF
J gene: TRBJ1-1; D gene: TRBD1; V gene: TRBV12-3/TRBV12-4; clone size: few; CDR3 DNA: TGTGCCAGCAGGGCCGGACAGGGGGCCAAAGGGAAGGAAGAAGCTTTCTTT; CDR3 protein: CASRAGQGAKGKEEAFF
J gene: TRBJ2-1; D gene: NA; V gene: TRBV7-2; clone size: many; CDR3 DNA: TGTGCCAGCAGCGCGCGCCCGGGACTGCAATACAATGAGCAGTTCTTC; CDR3 protein: CASSARPGLQYNEQFF
J gene: TRBJ1-4; D gene: NA; V gene: TRBV18; clone size: NA; CDR3 DNA: TGTGCCAGCTCACAAGGGGTACGGGAAAAACTGTTTTTT; CDR3 protein: CASSQGVREKLFF
J gene: TRBJ2-3; D gene: TRBD2; V gene: TRBV11-3; clone size: many; CDR3 DNA: TGTGCCAGCAGCGAACGGGGGGGACTAGCTTGGTCTGATACGCAGTATTTT; CDR3 protein: CASSERGGLAWSDTQYF
J gene: TRBJ1-2; D gene: NA; V gene: TRBV12-3/TRBV12-4; clone size: NA; CDR3 DNA: TGTGCCAGCAGCTCTCCCTGGACAAATAACTATGGCTACACCTTC; CDR3 protein: CASSSPWTNNYGYTF
J gene: TRBJ2-5; D gene: TRBD2; V gene: TRBV29-1; clone size: few; CDR3 DNA: TGCAGCGTAGAATTAGCGGGAGGGCACCAAGAGACCCAGTACTTC; CDR3 protein: CSVELAGGHQETQYF
J gene: TRBJ2-1; D gene: NA; V gene: TRBV24-1; clone size: few; CDR3 DNA: TGTGCCACCAGTGATTTTTCAGGGAAAGTACAGCTCTTC; CDR3 protein: CATSDFSGKVQLF
J gene: TRBJ2-7; D gene: TRBD2; V gene: TRBV7-3; clone size: few; CDR3 DNA: TGTGCCAGCAGCTTAACAGCGGGAGGCCTCTACGAGCAGTACTTC; CDR3 protein: CASSLTAGGLYEQYF
J gene: TRBJ2-4; D gene: NA; V gene: TRBV20-1; clone size: NA; CDR3 DNA: TGCAGTGCTAGAGAAGGGGCTAGAGCCAAAAACATTCAGTACTTC; CDR3 protein: CSAREGARAKNIQYF
J gene: TRBJ1-2; D gene: TRBD1; V gene: TRBV6-2/TRBV6-3; clone size: NA; CDR3 DNA: TGTGCCAGCAGTTACCCCAGGCAGGGGGCGAGCAACTATGGCTACACCTTC; CDR3 protein: CASSYPRQGASNYGYTF
J gene: TRBJ1-5; D gene: TRBD1; V gene: TRBV25-1; clone size: many; CDR3 DNA: TGTGCCAGCAGTGATACCGGGACAGGGATTTATAGCAATCAGCCCCAGCATTTT; CDR3 protein: CASSDTGTGIYSNQPQHF
J gene: TRBJ2-7; D gene: TRBD1; V gene: TRBV27; clone size: NA; CDR3 DNA: TGTGCCAGCGGGACAGGGAGGTACGAGCAGTACTTC; CDR3 protein: CASGTGRYEQYF
J gene: TRBJ2-2; D gene: TRBD2; V gene: TRBV6-2/TRBV6-3; clone size: NA; CDR3 DNA: TGTGCCAGCATCAAAGCCCGGGGGACTAGCGGGAGGTCCGGGGAGCTGTTTTTT; CDR3 protein: CASIKARGTSGRSGELFF
J gene: TRBJ1-5; D gene: TRBD1; V gene: TRBV20-1; clone size: NA; CDR3 DNA: TGCAGTGCTGGCCGGGACAGGGGCAATCAGCCCCAGCATTTT; CDR3 protein: CSAGRDRGNQPQHF
J gene: TRBJ1-2; D gene: NA; V gene: TRBV27; clone size: NA; CDR3 DNA: TGTGCCAGCAGTTTTGGGGGGCAGGGCTATGGCTACACCTTC; CDR3 protein: CASSFGGQGYGYTF